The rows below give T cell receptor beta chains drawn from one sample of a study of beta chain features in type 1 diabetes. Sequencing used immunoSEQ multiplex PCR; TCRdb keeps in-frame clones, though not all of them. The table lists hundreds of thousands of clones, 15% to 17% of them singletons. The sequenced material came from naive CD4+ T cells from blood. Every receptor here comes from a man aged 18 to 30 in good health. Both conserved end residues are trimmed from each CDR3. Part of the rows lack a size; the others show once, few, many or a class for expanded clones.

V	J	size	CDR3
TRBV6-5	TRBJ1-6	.	ASSYSRRTYNSPLH
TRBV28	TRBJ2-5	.	ASSLPAGWPQETQY
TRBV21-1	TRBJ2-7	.	ASSIKPSDREPYEQY
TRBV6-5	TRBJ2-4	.	ASSYSRGKNIQY
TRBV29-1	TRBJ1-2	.	SAAGMDGYT
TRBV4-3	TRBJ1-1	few	ASSQFDRDYTEAF
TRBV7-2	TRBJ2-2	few	ASSLFGELF
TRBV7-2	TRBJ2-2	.	ASSPPSRAGELF
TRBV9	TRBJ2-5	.	ASSAGQETQY
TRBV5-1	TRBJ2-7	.	ASSLEGSYEQY
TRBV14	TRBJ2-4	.	ASSHPGTVNIQH
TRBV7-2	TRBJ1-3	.	ASSLVRGSSGNTIY
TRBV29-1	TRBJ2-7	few	SVAFWGGTYEQY
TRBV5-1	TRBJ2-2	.	ASSLGGTANTGELF
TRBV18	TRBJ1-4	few	ASSGRDRLDEKLF
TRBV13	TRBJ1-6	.	ASSPWSGRGPPPLH
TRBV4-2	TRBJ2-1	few	ASSPTRIISYNEQF
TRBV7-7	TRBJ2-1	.	ASSLLGVPYNEQF